Listed below are T cell receptor beta chains from one sample, sequenced in a study of shared clonotypes between healthy human individuals. Only in-frame clones appear in the TCRdb table, and some are missing; sequencing was by immunoSEQ multiplex PCR. The table has some 95,000 clones, approximately 63% seen once; the top ten hold approximately 46%. Source material: memory CD8+ T cells sorted from blood. These receptor sequences come from a man aged 25 to 40 in good health. The CDR3 runs from the conserved cysteine through the conserved F or W. Each record gives: D gene, V gene, J gene, CDR3 protein. The D gene is left open where the match is weak.

>.|TRBV7-2|TRBJ2-2
CASSFGNTGELFF
>.|TRBV9|TRBJ2-1
CASSPWRQVEPFF
>.|TRBV7-8|TRBJ2-7
CASSPRVDEQYF
>.|TRBV27|TRBJ2-3
CASSYGATVPFTDTQYF
>TRBD1|TRBV14|TRBJ2-7
CASSQFYRGPYEQYF
>.|TRBV5-6|TRBJ2-7
CASSFSLSYEQYF
>TRBD1|TRBV7-8|TRBJ2-7
CASSSYRDSMSYEQYF
>.|TRBV4-1|TRBJ1-4
CASSTRTISNEKLFF
>.|TRBV19|TRBJ1-4
CASTKGIRGDEKLFF
>TRBD1|TRBV5-5|TRBJ2-7
CASSHARDRDVHF
>TRBD1|TRBV6-6|TRBJ1-6
CASSSGQGPAGSPLHF
>.|TRBV6-1|TRBJ2-2
CASIRLRGNTGELFF
>.|TRBV11-3|TRBJ2-3
CASSSAWGVDADTQYF
>TRBD2|TRBV4-1|TRBJ2-1
CASSQLASGRANNEQFF
>.|TRBV6-5|TRBJ2-2
CASTLGGRHTGELFF
>.|TRBV5-4|TRBJ2-2
CASSLGVRNTGELFF
>TRBD1|TRBV28|TRBJ2-3
CASQGASTDTQYF
>.|TRBV27|TRBJ1-3
CASRDQGRAGNTIYF
>.|TRBV5-5|TRBJ2-5
CASSTGYEETQYF
>.|TRBV28|TRBJ1-5
CASSLMVGNQPQHF
>TRBD1|TRBV25-1|TRBJ2-4
CASSENGQGKAKNIQYF
>.|TRBV6-5|TRBJ1-1
CASRERSKAFF